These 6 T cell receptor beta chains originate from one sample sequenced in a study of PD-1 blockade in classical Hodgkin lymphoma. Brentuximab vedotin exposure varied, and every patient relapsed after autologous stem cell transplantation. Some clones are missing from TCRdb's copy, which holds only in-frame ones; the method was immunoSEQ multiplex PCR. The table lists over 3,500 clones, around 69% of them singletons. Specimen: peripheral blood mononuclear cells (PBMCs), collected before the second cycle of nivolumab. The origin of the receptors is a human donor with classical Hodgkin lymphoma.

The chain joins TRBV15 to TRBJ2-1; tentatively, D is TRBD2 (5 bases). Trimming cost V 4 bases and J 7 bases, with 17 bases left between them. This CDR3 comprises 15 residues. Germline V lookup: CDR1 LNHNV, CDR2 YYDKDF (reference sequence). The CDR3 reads CATSTVEVGPNEQFF. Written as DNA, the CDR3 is TGTGCCACCAGCACCGTGGAGGTGGGCCCTAATGAGCAGTTCTTC.

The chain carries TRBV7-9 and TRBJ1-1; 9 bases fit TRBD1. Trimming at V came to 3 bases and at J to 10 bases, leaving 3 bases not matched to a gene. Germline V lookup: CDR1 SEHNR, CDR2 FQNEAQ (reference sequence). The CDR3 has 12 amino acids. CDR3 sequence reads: CASSFADRGAFF. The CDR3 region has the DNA TGTGCCAGCAGCTTCGCGGACAGGGGAGCTTTCTTT.

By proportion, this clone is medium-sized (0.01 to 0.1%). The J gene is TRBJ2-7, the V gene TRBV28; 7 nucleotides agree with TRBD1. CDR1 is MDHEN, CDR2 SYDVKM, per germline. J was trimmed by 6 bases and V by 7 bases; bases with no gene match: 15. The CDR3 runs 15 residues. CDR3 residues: CASNIRDRDLSEQYF. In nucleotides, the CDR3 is TGTGCCAGCAACATTAGAGACAGGGATTTAAGCGAGCAGTACTTC.

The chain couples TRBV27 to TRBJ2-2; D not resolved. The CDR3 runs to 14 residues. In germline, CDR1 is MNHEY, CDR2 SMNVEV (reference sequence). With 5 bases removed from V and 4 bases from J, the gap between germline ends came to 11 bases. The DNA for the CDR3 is TGTGCCAGCAGTCCCACTGCCGGCACCGGGGAGCTGTTTTTT. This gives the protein CASSPTAGTGELFF.

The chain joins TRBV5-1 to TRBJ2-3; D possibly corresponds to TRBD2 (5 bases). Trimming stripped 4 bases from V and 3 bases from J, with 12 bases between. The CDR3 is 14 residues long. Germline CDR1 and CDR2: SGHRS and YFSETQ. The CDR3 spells CASSDLSGTDTQYF. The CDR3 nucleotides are TGCGCCAGCAGCGACCTTTCGGGGACAGATACGCAGTATTTT.

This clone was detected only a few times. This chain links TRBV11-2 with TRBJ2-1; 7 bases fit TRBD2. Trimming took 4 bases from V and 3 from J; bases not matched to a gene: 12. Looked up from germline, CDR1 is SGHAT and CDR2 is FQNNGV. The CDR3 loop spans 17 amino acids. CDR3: CASSSGLRTSVYNEQFF. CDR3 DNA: TGTGCCAGCAGCTCAGGCCTAAGGACTAGTGTCTACAATGAGCAGTTCTTC.